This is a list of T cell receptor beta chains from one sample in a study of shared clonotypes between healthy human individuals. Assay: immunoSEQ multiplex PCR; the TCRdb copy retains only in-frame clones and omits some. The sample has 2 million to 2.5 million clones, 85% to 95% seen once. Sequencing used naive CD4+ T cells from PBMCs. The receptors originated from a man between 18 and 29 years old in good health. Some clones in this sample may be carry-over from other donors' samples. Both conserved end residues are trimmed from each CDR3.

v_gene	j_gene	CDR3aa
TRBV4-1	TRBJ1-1	ASSLASRGTEAF
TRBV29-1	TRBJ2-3	SVGTGSTDTQY
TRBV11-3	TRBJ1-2	ASSGGQGLGAT
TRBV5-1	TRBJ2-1	ASSTSSTSYNEQF
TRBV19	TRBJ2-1	ASSMPGRIYNEQF
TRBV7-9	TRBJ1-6	ASSPTGNSPLH
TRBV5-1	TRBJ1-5	ASSLGRDQPQH
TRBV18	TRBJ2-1	ASSLMTSGTYNEQF
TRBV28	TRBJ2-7	ASLPSGRSYEQY
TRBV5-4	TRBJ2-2	ASSRVTSAGGTGELF
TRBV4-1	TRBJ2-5	ASSQDHRVIRGETQY
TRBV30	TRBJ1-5	AWSIAGRDQPQH
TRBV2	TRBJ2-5	ASSEFTETQY
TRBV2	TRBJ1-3	ASSLGQGNTIY
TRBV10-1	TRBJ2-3	ASRNSGTDTQY
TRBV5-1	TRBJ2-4	ASSMTSGRNIQY
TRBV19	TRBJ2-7	ASSMRQGYEQY
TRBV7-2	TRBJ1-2	ASSRLQRDTY
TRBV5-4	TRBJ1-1	ASSLQGARYTEAF
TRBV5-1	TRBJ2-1	ASSSRLAGSYNEQF
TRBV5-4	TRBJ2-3	ASSPNGATDTQY
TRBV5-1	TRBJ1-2	ASSLTLGYGYT
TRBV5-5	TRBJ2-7	ASSLVWAGSYEQY
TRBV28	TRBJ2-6	ASSLAGLRANVLT
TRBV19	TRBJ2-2	ASRPTANTGELF
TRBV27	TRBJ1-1	ASSLQGVLYTEAF